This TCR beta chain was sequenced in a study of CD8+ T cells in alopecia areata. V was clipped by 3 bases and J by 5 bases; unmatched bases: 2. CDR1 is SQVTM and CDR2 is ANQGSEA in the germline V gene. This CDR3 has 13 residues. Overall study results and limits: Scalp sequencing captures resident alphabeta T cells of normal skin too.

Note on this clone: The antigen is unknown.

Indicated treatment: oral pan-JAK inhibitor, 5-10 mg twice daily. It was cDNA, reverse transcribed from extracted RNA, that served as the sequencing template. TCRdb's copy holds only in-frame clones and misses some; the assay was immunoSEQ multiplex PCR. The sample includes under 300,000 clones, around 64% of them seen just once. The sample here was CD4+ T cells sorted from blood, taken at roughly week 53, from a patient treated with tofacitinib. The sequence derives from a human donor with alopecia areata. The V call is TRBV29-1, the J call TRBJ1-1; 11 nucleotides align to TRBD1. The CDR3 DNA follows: TGCAGCGTTGACCGGGACAGGGGGACTGAAGCTTTCTTT. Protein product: CSVDRDRGTEAFF. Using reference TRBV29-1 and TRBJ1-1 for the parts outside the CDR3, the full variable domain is SAVISQKPSRDICQRGTSLTIQCQVDSQVTMMFWYRQQPGQSLTLIATANQGSEATYESGFVIDKFPISRPNLTFSTLTVSNMSPEDSSIYLCSVDRDRGTEAFFGQGTRLTVV.